This paragraph covers one T cell receptor (beta chain) sequence. These data are taken from a study of monozygotic twins with inflammatory bowel disease. From the 5' RACE reads, TCRdb lists one entry per CDR3 protein and no DNA. The sample has a few hundred thousand distinct CDR3 sequences. Material: blood. This receptor was identified in a human donor with ulcerative colitis or Crohn's disease, or a healthy co-twin of an affected twin (not recorded which).

This CDR3 is CASSVEQGLITEAFF. The J gene is TRBJ1-1, the V gene TRBV5-6; checking the TCRdb D call of TRBD1 is not possible without DNA. The germline CDR1 and CDR2 sequences are SGHDT and YYEEEE. The CDR3 is 15 amino acids.